Presented here are 30 T cell receptor beta chains from one specimen sequenced in a study of sequential checkpoint blockade in melanoma. Treatment described: randomized to nivolumab then ipilimumab (arm A) or the reverse (arm B). Some clones are missing from TCRdb's copy, which holds only in-frame ones; the method was immunoSEQ multiplex PCR. The sample records approximately 3,700 clones, approximately 22% being singletons. The specimen was tumor tissue (inferred from file names), collected from a patient given nivolumab and ipilimumab in sequence. These receptors all stem from a human donor with melanoma.

This clone was counted at least ten times. This chain joins TRBV11-3 and TRBJ2-1; 10 bases match TRBD2. With V trimmed by 2 bases and J by 11 bases, 9 bases remained unmatched. CDR1 and CDR2 (germline): SGHNT, YENEEA. The CDR3 has 15 residues. The CDR3 DNA follows: TGTGCCAGCAGCTTACACGAGCGGGGGGGCCTTCAGCAGTTCTTC. Protein: CASSLHERGGLQQFF.

J is TRBJ2-2 and V is TRBV19; perhaps TRBD1 as D (6 bases). V was shortened by 4 bases and J by 5 bases, with 14 bases between the two germline ends. CDR1 and CDR2 (germline): LNHDA, SQIVND (reference sequence). CDR3 size: 15 residues. Here the CDR3 DNA reads TGTGCCAGTAGTACGCTGACAGGCCTGACCGGGGAGCTGTTTTTT. Amino acids: CASSTLTGLTGELFF.

This chain connects TRBV10-1 to TRBJ2-7; D is undetermined. Trimming shortened V by 3 bases and J by 4 bases, and 7 bases separated the two germline ends. The CDR3 consists of 12 residues. The germline V gene has CDR1 WNHNN and CDR2 SYGVQD (reference sequence). Here the CDR3 DNA reads TGCGCCAGCAGTGACCCCGGGTACGAGCAGTACTTC. Its translation: CASSDPGYEQYF.

This clone has a single count. The chain combines TRBV5-1 with TRBJ2-3; D remains unclear. Trimming shortened V by 0 bases and J by 0 bases, and 8 bases separated the two germline ends. The CDR3 contains 15 residues. CDR1 is SGHRS and CDR2 is YFSETQ in the germline V gene. The CDR3 is CASSLGGTSTDTQYF. The CDR3 DNA sequence: TGCGCCAGCAGCTTGGGTGGAACTAGCACAGATACGCAGTATTTT.

This clone was seen a few times. The V and J genes are TRBV27 and TRBJ2-3; perhaps TRBD1 as D (6 bases). V was clipped by 1 base and J by 2 bases, with 19 bases between them. The germline V gene has CDR1 MNHEY and CDR2 SMNVEV (reference sequence). The CDR3 is 18 residues long. CDR3: CASSLLGGGRTFTDTQYF. The CDR3 nucleotides read TGTGCCAGCAGTTTATTAGGGGGTGGGCGGACTTTCACAGATACGCAGTATTTT.

This clone was counted once. The chain uses TRBV12-5 and TRBJ2-3; TRBD1 or TRBD2 may be the D gene (8 bases each). The length of the CDR3 is 16 residues. The V gene's germline CDR1 is LGHNT and CDR2 FRNRAP. Deletions cut 4 bases from V and 2 bases from J, with 16 bases between. CDR3 coding DNA: TGTGCTAGTGGTTCGGGGGGGACAGGACCCACAGATACGCAGTATTTT. This encodes CASGSGGTGPTDTQYF. Drawing the rest from reference TRBV12-5 and TRBJ2-3, the complete variable domain is DARVTQTPRHKVTEMGQEVTMRCQPILGHNTVFWYRQTMMQGLELLAYFRNRAPLDDSGMPKDRFSAEMPDATLATLKIQPSEPRDSAVYFCASGSGGTGPTDTQYFGPGTRLTVL.

The chain has TRBV5-1 and TRBJ1-1, with D perhaps TRBD1 (5 bases). Germline lookup yields CDR1 SGHRS and CDR2 YFSETQ. CDR3 length: 14 amino acids. Trimming took 2 bases from V and 3 from J, leaving 11 bases between them. CDR3 in amino acids: CASSFRGRDTEAFF. Here the CDR3 DNA reads TGCGCCAGCAGCTTCCGGGGACGGGACACTGAAGCTTTCTTT.

The CDR3 DNA is TGTGCTAGTGCCCCCCAGAGCACAGATACGCAGTATTTT. Translation: CASAPQSTDTQYF. The V call is TRBV12-5, the J call TRBJ2-3; D is unresolved. V was trimmed by 7 bases and J by 0 bases, leaving 8 bases between them. Germline V gene sequence: CDR1 LGHNT, CDR2 FRNRAP. There are 13 residues in the CDR3.

This clone appeared many times. The rearrangement uses TRBV11-3 and TRBJ2-1; maybe TRBD2 (5 bases). CDR3 length: 14 amino acids. The germline V gene encodes CDR1 SGHNT and CDR2 YENEEA. V was cut by 1 base and J by 15 bases, with 19 bases left in between. CDR3 nucleotide sequence: TGTGCCAGCAGCTTAGTTGGGCCAAGAGGGAAGAGGTTCTTC. Translating gives CASSLVGPRGKRFF.

This clone is categorized as medium-sized. The genes are TRBV5-1 and TRBJ1-1; D unresolved. With 2 bases removed from V and 1 base from J, the gap between germline ends came to 9 bases. The germline CDR1 and CDR2 sequences are SGHRS and YFSETQ. The CDR3 runs to 14 residues. In DNA, the CDR3 is TGCGCCAGCAGCTTTGCGGTGGAGAACACTGAAGCTTTCTTT. It translates to CASSFAVENTEAFF.

The chain links TRBV9 to TRBJ1-4; 7 bases agree with TRBD1. V trimming: 6 bases; J trimming: 7 bases; junction bases outside the gene matches: 12. This CDR3 contains 15 residues. Germline CDR1 reads SGDLS; CDR2 reads YYNGEE. The CDR3 coding sequence is TGTGCCAGCATTTATATGGGGGCAGGGGGTGAAAAACTGTTTTTT. Its translation: CASIYMGAGGEKLFF.

This clone was observed many times. The V gene is TRBV11-3, the J gene TRBJ2-1; possibly TRBD1 or TRBD2 for D (5 bases each). Germline V lookup: CDR1 SGHNT, CDR2 YENEEA. Between the trimmed V and J ends, which lost 5 bases and 5 bases, there was a span of 16 bases. This CDR3 is built from 15 residues. This chain's CDR3 is CASSRGDLIHNEQFF. The CDR3 nucleotides read TGTGCCAGCAGCCGTGGGGACCTAATCCACAATGAGCAGTTCTTC.

By its share, this clone is medium-sized. The CDR3 loop reads CASRGTWDTQYF. CDR3 in DNA: TGTGCCAGCAGGGGAACTTGGGATACGCAGTATTTT. This chain joins TRBV6-8 and TRBJ2-3; D not certain. CDR1 and CDR2 (germline): MNHGY, SAAAGT. This CDR3 has 12 amino acids. V lost 6 bases to trimming and J lost 6 bases, with 10 bases between them.

The CDR3 sequence: CASSIFSSNQPQHF. CDR3 nucleotides: TGTGCCAGTAGTATATTCTCTAGCAATCAGCCCCAGCATTTT. The chain joins TRBV19 to TRBJ1-5; D ambiguous. Germline CDR1 LNHDA, CDR2 SQIVND (reference sequence). V gave up 2 bases and J gave up 0 bases, with 5 bases separating them. This CDR3 is 14 amino acids long.

In its sample, this clone is medium-sized. This sequence joins TRBV11-3 and TRBJ2-4; D gene uncertain. CDR1 is SGHNT and CDR2 is YENEEA in the germline V gene. The CDR3 length is 15 residues. V dropped 5 bases and J dropped 1 base, with 12 bases sitting between them. CDR3 protein: CASSGENYAKNIQYF. The CDR3, as DNA: TGTGCCAGCAGCGGAGAAAATTACGCCAAAAACATTCAGTACTTC.

This clone was seen only a few times. The chain recombines TRBV10-1 with TRBJ1-3; TRBD1 agrees at 10 bases. V lost 6 bases, J lost 4 bases, and 9 bases stayed unmatched. Per germline, CDR1 WNHNN and CDR2 SYGVQD (reference sequence). This CDR3 has 16 amino acids. CDR3 bases: TGCGCCAGCAGCGGACAGGGGGTAATATCCGGAAACACCATATATTTT. The encoded protein is CASSGQGVISGNTIYF.

This clone was counted ten times or more. This sequence joins TRBV11-3 and TRBJ1-1; TRBD1 is a possible D gene (5 bases). This CDR3 has 17 residues. Germline CDR1 is SGHNT and CDR2 is YENEEA. Trimming took 5 bases from V and 0 from J, leaving 19 bases between them. CDR3 in DNA: TGTGCCAGCAGCCAAGGAAGGTCTACAGGTTTGAACACTGAAGCTTTCTTT. Translated: CASSQGRSTGLNTEAFF.

The chain couples TRBV19 to TRBJ2-3; TRBD2 is a possible D gene (6 bases). V was trimmed by 7 bases and J by 0 bases, leaving 26 bases between them. Germline lookup yields CDR1 LNHDA and CDR2 SQIVND (reference sequence). This CDR3 spans 19 amino acids. The CDR3 region is CASTDYPPPRGISTDTQYF. Written as DNA, the CDR3 is TGTGCCAGTACCGATTACCCCCCTCCCCGGGGGATCAGCACAGATACGCAGTATTTT.

Within the sample, this clone is medium-sized (0.01 to 0.1%). CDR3 coding DNA: TGTGCCAGCAGCTTGGGAGGTTACGTCCCCCCGGAGGAGACCCAGTACTTC. Encoded protein: CASSLGGYVPPEETQYF. The chain employs TRBV11-3 and TRBJ2-5; D is possibly TRBD2 (6 bases). Deletions cut 3 bases from V and 5 bases from J, with 22 bases between. Germline V lookup: CDR1 SGHNT, CDR2 YENEEA. The CDR3 is 17 residues long.

This clone has a handful of counts. This rearrangement joins TRBV6-8 to TRBJ2-7, with TRBD1 identical over 12 bases. Germline CDR1 is MNHGY and CDR2 is SAAAGT. The V segment lost 10 bases and the J segment 5 bases; nucleotides outside the gene matches: 9. The CDR3 sequence is 14 residues long. CDR3 nucleotide sequence: TGTGCCATCAGGACGGGGGACAGGGGGCACGAGCAGTACTTC. Its translation is CAIRTGDRGHEQYF.

The gene calls are TRBV2 and TRBJ2-3; D tentatively reads TRBD1 or TRBD2 (5 bases each). Germline CDR1 is SNHLY and CDR2 is FYNNEI. This CDR3 is 14 amino acids long. Trimming shortened V by 1 base and J by 1 base, and 6 bases separated the two germline ends. CDR3 bases: TGTGCCAGCAGTGAAGGAGGGGGCACAGATACGCAGTATTTT. It is translated as CASSEGGGTDTQYF.

The V gene is TRBV6-1, the J gene TRBJ1-3; no reliable D call. Trimming stripped 1 base from V and 3 bases from J, with 10 bases between. The CDR3 length is 15 residues. CDR1 and CDR2 from the germline V gene are MNHNS and SASEGT. The CDR3 here is CASSEGAAYGNTIYF. Written as DNA, the CDR3 is TGTGCCAGCAGTGAAGGGGCAGCTTATGGAAACACCATATATTTT.

The chain uses TRBV16 and TRBJ2-7, with D possibly matching TRBD1 (6 bases). Trimming shortened V by 3 bases and J by 4 bases, and 13 bases separated the two germline ends. This CDR3 contains 14 residues. Germline CDR1 reads KGHSY; CDR2 reads FQNENV. The CDR3 sequence is CASSHLRQVYEQYF. Written as DNA, the CDR3 is TGTGCCAGCAGCCACCTAAGACAGGTTTACGAGCAGTACTTC.

This chain connects TRBV29-1 to TRBJ1-5; TRBD1 is a possible D gene (5 bases). V was cut by 4 bases and J by 7 bases, with 14 bases left in between. Looked up from germline, CDR1 is SQVTM and CDR2 is ANQGSEA. The CDR3 has 13 residues. The CDR3 loop reads CSVVAGIGQPQHF. CDR3 DNA sequence: TGCAGCGTTGTAGCAGGGATCGGACAGCCCCAGCATTTT.

This clone has a count of ten or more. The rearrangement links TRBV6-8 to TRBJ2-7; 10 nucleotides line up with TRBD1. J lost 0 bases, V lost 6 bases, and 8 bases had no gene match. Germline CDR1 MNHGY, CDR2 SAAAGT. The CDR3 consists of 16 residues. CDR3: CASRIGTGDTSYEQYF. In DNA, the CDR3 is TGTGCCAGCAGGATCGGGACAGGGGATACCTCCTACGAGCAGTACTTC.

This clone was detected only a few times. The V gene is TRBV6-8, the J gene TRBJ1-4; no reliable D call. The CDR3 extends over 12 amino acids. CDR1 is MNHGY, CDR2 SAAAGT, per germline. V was trimmed by 5 bases and J by 7 bases, leaving 8 bases between them. In DNA, the CDR3 is TGTGCCAGCAGTGTAGTGATTGAAAAACTGTTTTTT. Translating it yields CASSVVIEKLFF.

In its sample, this clone was seen a few times. The gene calls are TRBV6-8 and TRBJ2-1, with TRBD2 identical over 8 bases. Per the germline V gene, CDR1 is MNHGY and CDR2 is SAAAGT. The CDR3 loop spans 15 amino acids. Trimming removed 5 bases from V and 6 bases from J; junction bases left unmatched: 9. CDR3 loop: CASSESGGGRNEQFF. The CDR3 nucleotides are TGTGCCAGCAGTGAGTCCGGGGGGGGCCGCAATGAGCAGTTCTTC.

This clone has only one observation. The gene calls are TRBV18 and TRBJ1-6, with a possible D match to TRBD1 (6 bases). Between the trimmed V and J ends, which lost 3 bases and 7 bases, there was a span of 13 bases. CDR1 is KGHSH, CDR2 LQKENI, per germline. The CDR3 runs to 15 residues. Here the CDR3 DNA reads TGTGCCAGCTCACCGCAGCTCCAGGGGAATTCACCCCTCCACTTT. Translated, it gives CASSPQLQGNSPLHF.

A few counts support this clone. The V gene is TRBV6-8, the J gene TRBJ2-7, with D possibly TRBD2 on 5 matching bases. The germline V gene has CDR1 MNHGY and CDR2 SAAAGT. Trimming removed 6 bases at V and 3 bases at J, with 18 bases between. The CDR3 runs to 15 residues. The CDR3, as DNA: TGTGCCAGCAGCCAGCTCGTAAAACGGGGCTACGAGCAGTACTTC. Protein product: CASSQLVKRGYEQYF.

This rearrangement joins TRBV18 to TRBJ1-2; D is unclear. The V end lost 3 bases, the J end lost 7 bases, and 15 bases lay between the germline ends. The CDR3 has 14 residues. Germline CDR1 KGHSH, CDR2 LQKENI. The chain's CDR3 is CASSPRRGVVGYTF. Written as DNA, the CDR3 is TGTGCCAGCTCACCCCGGCGGGGTGTCGTTGGCTACACCTTC.